This T cell receptor (beta chain) was captured in a study of blood T cells in healthy people across ages. Study-wide results and caveats: In long-lived donors, naive CD4+ cell counts and diversity exceeded those of aged donors. The percentage of naive T cells correlated strongly with TCR beta diversity.

Combining a sample-barcoded 5' primer with a J-beta primer mix, a second PCR ran for roughly 6 to 12 cycles. The template-switch adaptor, which had 12 random nucleotides, put a tag on each cDNA molecule. MiXCR was run by TCRdb on the 5' RACE reads, yielding one entry per CDR3 protein. The sample has about 1,500,000 distinct CDR3 sequences, 28% seen once. The CDR3 sequence is 14 residues long. Germline V gives CDR1 GTSNPN, CDR2 SVGIG (reference sequence). The V segment lost 5 bases and the J segment 1 base; nucleotides outside the gene matches: 2. A note on this clonotype: Its antigen is undetermined.

The rearrangement uses TRBV30 and TRBJ2-3; 11 nucleotides line up with TRBD2. Sequenced: blood. The receptor was derived from a woman in her twenties or thirties in good health. In DNA form, the CDR3 reads TGTGCCTGGGGTAGCGGGAGGGGCACAGATACGCAGTATTTT. Encoded protein: CAWGSGRGTDTQYF. Full variable domain (remainder filled in from reference TRBV30 and TRBJ2-3): SQTIHQWPATLVQPVGSPLSLECTVEGTSNPNLYWYRQAAGRGLQLLFYSVGIGQISSEVPQNLSASRPQDRQFILSSKKLLLSDSGFYLCAWGSGRGTDTQYFGPGTRLTVL.